Shown below are 7 T cell receptor beta chains from a single sample sequenced in a study of OX40 agonist ivuxolimab in advanced cancers. Profiled with immunoSEQ multiplex PCR; TCRdb holds only in-frame clones, not every one. The repertoire has about 93,000 clones, approximately 94% of them found once; the top ten carry about 2.4%. Sequencing was performed on CD4+ or CD8+ T cells sorted from blood, taken in a trial of the OX40 agonist ivuxolimab. The receptors originated from an adult with an advanced solid tumor such as melanoma, head and neck, liver or kidney cancer.

The CDR3 DNA follows: TGCGCCAGCAGCGGGACCTACAATGAGCAGTTCTTC. It encodes CASSGTYNEQFF. This sequence joins TRBV5-1 and TRBJ2-1; D gene unclear. Germline assignment: CDR1 SGHRS and CDR2 YFSETQ. V was shortened by 4 bases and J by 2 bases, with 4 bases between the two germline ends. The CDR3 loop spans 12 amino acids.

The chain carries TRBV5-1 and TRBJ1-1; 7 nucleotides line up with TRBD1. The V segment lost 1 base and the J segment 7 bases; nucleotides outside the gene matches: 10. The germline V gene has CDR1 SGHRS and CDR2 YFSETQ. The CDR3 spans 15 residues. CDR3 protein: CASSLWASTGDEAFF. In DNA form, the CDR3 reads TGCGCCAGCAGCTTGTGGGCTTCAACAGGGGATGAAGCTTTCTTT.

The J gene is TRBJ1-4, the V gene TRBV6-5; 7 nucleotides match TRBD1. CDR1 and CDR2 from the germline V gene are MNHEY and SVGAGI. The CDR3 has 15 amino acids. V was clipped by 6 bases and J by 9 bases; unmatched bases: 13. The CDR3 protein is CASSSRDREAKKLFF. For the CDR3, the DNA is TGTGCCAGCAGCTCCCGAGACAGGGAAGCGAAAAAACTGTTTTTT.

CDR3 coding DNA: TGCGCCAGCAGCCAAGCCCCCGCGGGAGGGCCCGGCTATGGCTACACCTTC. The encoded protein is CASSQAPAGGPGYGYTF. The V gene is TRBV4-3, the J gene TRBJ1-2, with D uncertain. CDR3 length equals 17 residues. The V end lost 1 base, the J end lost 4 bases, and 19 bases lay between the germline ends. Looked up from germline, CDR1 is LGHNA and CDR2 is YSLEER.

The V and J genes are TRBV19 and TRBJ2-7, with D possibly called TRBD1 or TRBD2 (5 bases each). Germline V gene sequence: CDR1 LNHDA, CDR2 SQIVND (reference sequence). CDR3 length: 14 amino acids. With 3 bases removed from V and 0 bases from J, the gap between germline ends came to 9 bases. The chain's CDR3 is CASSMRGGSYEQYF. As DNA, the CDR3 is TGTGCCAGTAGTATGAGGGGTGGCTCCTACGAGCAGTACTTC.

V gene TRBV30 combines with J gene TRBJ2-7, with 10 bases lining up with TRBD2. The germline V gene has CDR1 GTSNPN and CDR2 SVGIG (reference sequence). This CDR3 comprises 15 residues. V was pared by 1 base and J by 5 bases, with 8 bases of the junction left unmatched. The CDR3 sequence is CAWSGGIAGGHEQYF. In nucleotides, the CDR3 is TGTGCCTGGAGTGGGGGAATAGCGGGAGGCCACGAGCAGTACTTC.

The rearrangement joins TRBV19 to TRBJ2-7; D remains ambiguous. The germline V and J ends were trimmed by 1 base and 2 bases, with 18 bases remaining between them. The CDR3 spans 17 residues. CDR1 and CDR2 (germline): LNHDA, SQIVND (reference sequence). CDR3 sequence (DNA): TGTGCCAGTAGTATAGCCTCCCTTTGGACGGATACCTACGAGCAGTACTTC. It is translated as CASSIASLWTDTYEQYF.